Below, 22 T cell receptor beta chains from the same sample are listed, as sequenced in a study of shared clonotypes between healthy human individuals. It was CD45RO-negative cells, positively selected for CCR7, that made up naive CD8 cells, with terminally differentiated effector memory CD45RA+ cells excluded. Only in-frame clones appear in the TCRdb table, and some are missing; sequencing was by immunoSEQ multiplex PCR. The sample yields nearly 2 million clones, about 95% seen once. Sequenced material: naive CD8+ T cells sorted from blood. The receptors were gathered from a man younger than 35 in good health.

The CDR3 DNA reads TGTGCCAGCAGTGGGGGCAGGGAGAATCAGCCCCAGCATTTT. It translates to CASSGGRENQPQHF. The chain uses TRBV7-9 and TRBJ1-5, with D perhaps TRBD1 (6 bases). From germline, CDR1 is SEHNR and CDR2 FQNEAQ (reference sequence). This CDR3 is 14 amino acids long. V lost 6 bases, J lost 4 bases, and 13 bases lay in between. Looking up the rest from reference TRBV7-9 and TRBJ1-5 gives the full variable domain: DTGVSQNPRHKITKRGQNVTFRCDPISEHNRLYWYRQTLGQGPEFLTYFQNEAQLEKSRLLSDRFSAERPKGSFSTLEIQRTEQGDSAMYLCASSGGRENQPQHFGDGTRLSIL.

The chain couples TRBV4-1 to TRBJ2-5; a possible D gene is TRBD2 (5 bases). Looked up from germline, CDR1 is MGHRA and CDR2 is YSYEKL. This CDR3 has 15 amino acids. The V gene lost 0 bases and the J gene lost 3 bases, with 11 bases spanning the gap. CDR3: CASSQDRGREETQYF. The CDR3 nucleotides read TGCGCCAGCAGCCAAGATCGCGGGCGGGAAGAGACCCAGTACTTC.

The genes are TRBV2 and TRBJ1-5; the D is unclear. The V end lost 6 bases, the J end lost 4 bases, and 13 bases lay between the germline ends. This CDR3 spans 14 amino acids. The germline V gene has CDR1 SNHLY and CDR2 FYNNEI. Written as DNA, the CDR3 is TGTGCCAGCAGCGACGGGAGATCAAATCAGCCCCAGCATTTT. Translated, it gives CASSDGRSNQPQHF. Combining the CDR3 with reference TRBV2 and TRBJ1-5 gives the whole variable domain EPEVTQTPSHQVTQMGQEVILRCVPISNHLYFYWYRQILGQKVEFLVSFYNNEISEKSEIFDDQFSVERPDGSNFTLKIRSTKLEDSAMYFCASSDGRSNQPQHFGDGTRLSIL.

CDR3: CASSVKQGEDYNSPLHF. For the CDR3, the DNA is TGTGCCAGCAGCGTTAAACAGGGGGAGGATTATAATTCACCCCTCCACTTT. The chain employs TRBV7-8 and TRBJ1-6, with 8 positions matching TRBD1. CDR1 SGHVS and CDR2 FQNEAQ come from the germline V gene. Trimming removed 5 bases from V and 4 bases from J; junction bases left unmatched: 10. This CDR3 comprises 17 residues.

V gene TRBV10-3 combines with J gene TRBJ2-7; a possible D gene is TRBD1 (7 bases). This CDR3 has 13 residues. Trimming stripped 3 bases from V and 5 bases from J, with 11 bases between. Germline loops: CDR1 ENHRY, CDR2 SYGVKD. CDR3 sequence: CAISDRGEDEQYF. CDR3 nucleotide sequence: TGTGCCATCAGTGACAGGGGGGAAGACGAGCAGTACTTC.

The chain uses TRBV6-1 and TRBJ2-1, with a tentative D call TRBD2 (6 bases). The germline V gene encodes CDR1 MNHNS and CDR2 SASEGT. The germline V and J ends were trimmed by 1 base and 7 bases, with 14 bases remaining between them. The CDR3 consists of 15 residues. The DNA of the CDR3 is TGTGCCAGCAGTGAAGAAAGGAGTGGACTAAATGAGCAGTTCTTC. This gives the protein CASSEERSGLNEQFF.

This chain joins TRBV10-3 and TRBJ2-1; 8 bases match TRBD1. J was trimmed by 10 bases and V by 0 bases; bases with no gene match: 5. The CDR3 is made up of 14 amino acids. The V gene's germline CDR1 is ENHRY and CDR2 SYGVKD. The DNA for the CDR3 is TGTGCCATCAGTGAGTCACAGGGGGTGTGGGAGCAGTTCTTC. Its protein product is CAISESQGVWEQFF.

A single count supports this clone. DNA for the CDR3: TGTGCCAGCAGTCACCAACAGGGGAATGAGCAGTTCTTC. It specifies CASSHQQGNEQFF. J is TRBJ2-1 and V is TRBV6-5, with TRBD1 matching 7 bases. Looked up from germline, CDR1 is MNHEY and CDR2 is SVGAGI. There are 13 residues in the CDR3. The V gene end was trimmed by 5 bases and the J gene end by 7 bases; junction bases not matched to a gene: 5.

The CDR3 sequence: CASSLAPGNSYEQYF. DNA for the CDR3: TGTGCCAGCAGTTTGGCCCCTGGGAACTCCTACGAGCAGTACTTC. The J gene is TRBJ2-7, the V gene TRBV27, with D unresolved. Per germline, CDR1 MNHEY and CDR2 SMNVEV (reference sequence). The CDR3 runs to 15 residues. Trimming took off 3 bases at V and 0 bases at J, with 12 bases between the two ends.

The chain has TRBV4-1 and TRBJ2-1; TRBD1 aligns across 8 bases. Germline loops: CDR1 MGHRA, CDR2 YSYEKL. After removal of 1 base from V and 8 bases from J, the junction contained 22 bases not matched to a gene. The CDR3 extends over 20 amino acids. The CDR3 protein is CASSQAPAPGGAGPPDEQFF. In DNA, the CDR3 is TGCGCCAGCAGCCAAGCCCCTGCTCCAGGGGGCGCAGGGCCACCCGATGAGCAGTTCTTC.

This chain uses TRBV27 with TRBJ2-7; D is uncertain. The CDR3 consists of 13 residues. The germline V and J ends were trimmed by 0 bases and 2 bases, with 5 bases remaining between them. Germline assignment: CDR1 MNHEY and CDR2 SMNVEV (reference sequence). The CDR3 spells CASSLSWAYEQYF. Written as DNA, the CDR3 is TGTGCCAGCAGTTTATCGTGGGCCTACGAGCAGTACTTC.

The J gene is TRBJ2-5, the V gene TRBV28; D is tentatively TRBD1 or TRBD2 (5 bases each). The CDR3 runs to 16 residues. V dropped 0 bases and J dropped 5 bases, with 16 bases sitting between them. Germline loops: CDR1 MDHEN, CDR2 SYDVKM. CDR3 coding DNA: TGTGCCAGCAGTTTATGGAGTGCCGGGACGGAGGAGACCCAGTACTTC. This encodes CASSLWSAGTEETQYF. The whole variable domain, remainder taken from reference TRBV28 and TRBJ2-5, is DVKVTQSSRYLVKRTGEKVFLECVQDMDHENMFWYRQDPGLGLRLIYFSYDVKMKEKGDIPEGYSVSREKKERFSLILESASTNQTSMYLCASSLWSAGTEETQYFGPGTRLLVL.

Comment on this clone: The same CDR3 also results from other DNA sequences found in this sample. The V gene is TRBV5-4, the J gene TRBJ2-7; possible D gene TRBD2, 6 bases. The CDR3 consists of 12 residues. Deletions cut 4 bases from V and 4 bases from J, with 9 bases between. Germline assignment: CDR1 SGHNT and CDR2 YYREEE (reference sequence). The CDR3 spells CASSLSGYEQYF. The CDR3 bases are TGTGCCAGCAGCCTCAGCGGGTACGAGCAGTACTTC.

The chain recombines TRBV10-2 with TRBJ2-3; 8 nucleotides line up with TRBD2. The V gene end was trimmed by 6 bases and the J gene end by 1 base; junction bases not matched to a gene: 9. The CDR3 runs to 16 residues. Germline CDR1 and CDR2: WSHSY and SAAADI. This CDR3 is CASRDAGTRGTDTQYF. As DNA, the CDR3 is TGCGCCAGCAGGGATGCCGGGACTAGGGGCACAGATACGCAGTATTTT.

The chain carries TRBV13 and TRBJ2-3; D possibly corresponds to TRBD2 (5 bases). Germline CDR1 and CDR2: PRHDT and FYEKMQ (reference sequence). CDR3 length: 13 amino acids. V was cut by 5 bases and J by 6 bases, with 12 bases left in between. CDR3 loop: CASSPSRGDTQYF. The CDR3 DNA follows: TGTGCCAGCAGCCCGTCGAGAGGGGATACGCAGTATTTT.

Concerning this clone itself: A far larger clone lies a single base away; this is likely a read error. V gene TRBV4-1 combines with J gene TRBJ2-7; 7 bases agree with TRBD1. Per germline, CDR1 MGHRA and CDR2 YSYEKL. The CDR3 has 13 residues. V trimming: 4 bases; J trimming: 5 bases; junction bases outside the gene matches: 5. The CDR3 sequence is CASSLGQDHEQYF. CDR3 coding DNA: TGCGCCAGCAGCCTCGGACAGGACCACGAGCAGTACTTC.

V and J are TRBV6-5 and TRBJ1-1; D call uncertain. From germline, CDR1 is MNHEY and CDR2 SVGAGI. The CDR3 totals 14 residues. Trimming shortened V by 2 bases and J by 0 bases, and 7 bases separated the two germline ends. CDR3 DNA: TGTGCCAGCAGTTACCAAAACCTGAACACTGAAGCTTTCTTT. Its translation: CASSYQNLNTEAFF.

In DNA, the CDR3 is TGTGCCAGCAGCCTTACAGGGGGGTCTGGAAATGAGCAGTTCTTC. It translates to CASSLTGGSGNEQFF. The chain combines TRBV27 with TRBJ2-1, with TRBD1 identical over 8 bases. V lost 6 bases, J lost 7 bases, and 11 bases stayed unmatched. CDR1 and CDR2 from the germline V gene are MNHEY and SMNVEV (reference sequence). This CDR3 comprises 15 residues.

In DNA, the CDR3 is TGTGCCAGCAGCTTAGTGTCCTATCGGAGTGGCTACACCTTC. This gives the protein CASSLVSYRSGYTF. The V gene is TRBV7-9, the J gene TRBJ1-2; D is uncertain. V lost 1 base, J lost 7 bases, and 13 bases lay in between. CDR3 length equals 14 residues. The germline gives CDR1 SEHNR, CDR2 FQNEAQ (reference sequence). The entire variable domain, with the rest obtained from reference TRBV7-9 and TRBJ1-2, is as follows: DTGVSQNPRHKITKRGQNVTFRCDPISEHNRLYWYRQTLGQGPEFLTYFQNEAQLEKSRLLSDRFSAERPKGSFSTLEIQRTEQGDSAMYLCASSLVSYRSGYTFGSGTRLTVV.

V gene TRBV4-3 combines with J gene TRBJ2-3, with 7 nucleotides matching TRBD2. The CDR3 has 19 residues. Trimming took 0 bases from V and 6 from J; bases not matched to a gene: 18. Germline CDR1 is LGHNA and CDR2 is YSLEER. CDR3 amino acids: CASSQESLGTTGERDTQYF. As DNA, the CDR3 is TGCGCCAGCAGCCAAGAGTCACTGGGGACTACGGGAGAAAGGGATACGCAGTATTTT.

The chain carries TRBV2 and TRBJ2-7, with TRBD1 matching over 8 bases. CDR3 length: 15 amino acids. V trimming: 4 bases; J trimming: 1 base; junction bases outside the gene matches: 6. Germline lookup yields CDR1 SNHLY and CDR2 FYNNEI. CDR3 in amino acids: CASSASGTGSYEQYF. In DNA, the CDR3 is TGTGCCAGCAGTGCCTCCGGGACAGGATCCTACGAGCAGTACTTC. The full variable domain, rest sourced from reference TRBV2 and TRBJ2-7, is EPEVTQTPSHQVTQMGQEVILRCVPISNHLYFYWYRQILGQKVEFLVSFYNNEISEKSEIFDDQFSVERPDGSNFTLKIRSTKLEDSAMYFCASSASGTGSYEQYFGPGTRLTVT.

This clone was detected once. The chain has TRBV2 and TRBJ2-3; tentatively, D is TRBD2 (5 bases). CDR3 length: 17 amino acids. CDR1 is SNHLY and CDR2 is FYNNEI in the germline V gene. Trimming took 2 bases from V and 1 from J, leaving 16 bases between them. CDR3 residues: CASSEPSGPWGTDTQYF. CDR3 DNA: TGTGCCAGCAGTGAACCGAGCGGCCCCTGGGGCACAGATACGCAGTATTTT.